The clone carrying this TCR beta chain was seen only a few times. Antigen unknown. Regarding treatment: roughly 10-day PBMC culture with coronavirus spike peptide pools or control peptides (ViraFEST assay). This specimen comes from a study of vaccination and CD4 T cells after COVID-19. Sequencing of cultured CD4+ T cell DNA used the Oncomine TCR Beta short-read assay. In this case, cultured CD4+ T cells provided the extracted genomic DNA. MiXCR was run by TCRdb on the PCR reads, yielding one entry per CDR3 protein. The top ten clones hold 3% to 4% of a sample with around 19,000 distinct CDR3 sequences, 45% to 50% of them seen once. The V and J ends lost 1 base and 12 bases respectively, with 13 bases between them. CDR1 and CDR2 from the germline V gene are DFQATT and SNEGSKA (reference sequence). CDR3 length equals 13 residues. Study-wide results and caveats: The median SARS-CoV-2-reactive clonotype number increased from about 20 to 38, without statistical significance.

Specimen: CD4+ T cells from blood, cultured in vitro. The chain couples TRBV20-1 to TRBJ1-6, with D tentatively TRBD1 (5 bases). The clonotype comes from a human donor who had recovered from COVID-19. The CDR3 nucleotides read TGCAGTGCTAGAGGGGGGAGGCCAGGACCCCTCCACTTT. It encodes CSARGGRPGPLHF.